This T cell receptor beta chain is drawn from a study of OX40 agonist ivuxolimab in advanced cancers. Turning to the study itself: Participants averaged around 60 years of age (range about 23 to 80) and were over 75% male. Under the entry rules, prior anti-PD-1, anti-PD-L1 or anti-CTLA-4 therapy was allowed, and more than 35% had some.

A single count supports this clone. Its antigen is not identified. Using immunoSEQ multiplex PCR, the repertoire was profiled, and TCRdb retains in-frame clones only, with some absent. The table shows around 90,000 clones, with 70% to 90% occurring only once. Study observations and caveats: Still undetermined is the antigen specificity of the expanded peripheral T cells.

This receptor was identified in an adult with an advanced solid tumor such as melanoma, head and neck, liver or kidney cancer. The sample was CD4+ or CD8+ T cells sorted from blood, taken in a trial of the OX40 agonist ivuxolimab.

CDR3 DNA: TGCGCCAGCAGCTTGGTTTTAGCGGGCACAGATACGCAGTATTTT. Translated: CASSLVLAGTDTQYF. The V gene is TRBV5-1, the J gene TRBJ2-3; D may be TRBD2 (6 bases). The germline V and J ends were trimmed by 0 bases and 1 base, with 9 bases remaining between them. Germline CDR1 reads SGHRS; CDR2 reads YFSETQ. CDR3 length: 15 residues. The full variable domain, rest sourced from reference TRBV5-1 and TRBJ2-3, is KAGVTQTPRYLIKTRGQQVTLSCSPISGHRSVSWYQQTPGQGLQFLFEYFSETQRNKGNFPGRFSGRQFSNSRSEMNVSTLELGDSALYLCASSLVLAGTDTQYFGPGTRLTVL.